Below are 14 T cell receptor beta chains sequenced from a single sample in a study of T-cell memory formation after mild COVID-19. One entry per CDR3 protein results from TCRdb running MiXCR on the 5' RACE reads. The sample contains about 620,000 distinct CDR3 sequences, 18% of which appear only once. The specimen sequenced was PBMCs or a T cell subset sorted from them (not recorded which). These receptors were obtained from an adult woman who had mild COVID-19 (a few samples of this study predate the infection). Cell type and time point are not known.

This clonotype has at least ten counts. As DNA, the CDR3 is TGTGCCAGCAGCGTAGTTACCAACAACAATGAGCAGTTCTTC. Translation: CASSVVTNNNEQFF. The rearrangement links TRBV9 to TRBJ2-1, with D hard to call. The CDR3 covers 14 residues. CDR1 SGDLS and CDR2 YYNGEE come from the germline V gene. Trimming took 0 bases from V and 5 from J, leaving 9 bases between them.

Only a few counts were recorded for this clonotype. The chain joins TRBV7-2 to TRBJ1-5; D gene uncertain. V lost 3 bases and J 4 bases, leaving 7 bases between the germline ends. Per germline, CDR1 SGHTA and CDR2 FQGNSA. The CDR3 loop spans 13 amino acids. In nucleotides, the CDR3 is TGTGCCAGCAGCTTGGGGTATAATCAGCCCCAGCATTTT. Residues: CASSLGYNQPQHF.

The genes are TRBV20-1 and TRBJ2-7; D is unclear. This CDR3 has 15 amino acids. V was shortened by 2 bases and J by 3 bases, with 17 bases between the two germline ends. The V gene's germline CDR1 is DFQATT and CDR2 SNEGSKA (reference sequence). In DNA form, the CDR3 reads TGCAGTGCTAGACCCCCCGGGCAGTGGGACTACGAGCAGTACTTC. This codes for CSARPPGQWDYEQYF.

V usage is TRBV5-1 and J usage is TRBJ1-2, with 12 bases identical to TRBD1. V lost 3 bases, J lost 7 bases, and 7 bases stayed unmatched. Germline V gene data show CDR1 as SGHRS and CDR2 as YFSETQ. The CDR3 has 15 residues. CDR3 loop: CASSSPGQGAGGYTF. The CDR3 bases are TGCGCCAGCAGCTCCCCGGGACAGGGGGCAGGTGGCTACACCTTC.

The gene calls are TRBV7-2 and TRBJ2-1, with unresolved D. Looked up from germline, CDR1 is SGHTA and CDR2 is FQGNSA. This CDR3 comprises 13 residues. V lost 1 base to trimming and J lost 10 bases, with 11 bases between them. CDR3 sequence: CASSLEGSLEQFF. CDR3 coding DNA: TGTGCCAGCAGCTTAGAGGGCTCGTTGGAGCAGTTCTTC.

The rearrangement uses TRBV23-1 and TRBJ2-2; D not resolved. TRBV23-1 is known as an ORF, though its function is uncertain. V lost 0 bases to trimming and J lost 0 bases, with 17 bases between them. This CDR3 is 19 amino acids long. CDR3 sequence reads: CASSQSFYSRQANTGELFF. CDR3 bases: TGCGCCAGCAGTCAATCGTTTTACTCAAGACAAGCGAACACCGGGGAGCTGTTTTTT.

This clonotype has only a few counts. The chain carries TRBV5-6 and TRBJ2-7; D might be TRBD1 (5 bases). The CDR3 loop spans 12 amino acids. The V and J ends lost 7 bases and 3 bases respectively, with 11 bases between them. Germline CDR1 and CDR2: SGHDT and YYEEEE. CDR3 sequence: CASARDSYEQYF. CDR3 in DNA: TGTGCCAGCGCAAGAGACAGCTACGAGCAGTACTTC.

The table lists this clonotype with a few counts. The V call is TRBV10-3, the J call TRBJ2-7; tentatively, D is TRBD2 (6 bases). The ends were cut back, 0 bases at V and 5 bases at J, with 8 bases in the middle. The CDR3 length is 13 residues. The germline gives CDR1 ENHRY, CDR2 SYGVKD. The CDR3 region has the DNA TGTGCCATCAGTGAGTCGGGGGGACACGAGCAGTACTTC. Protein product: CAISESGGHEQYF.

This clonotype was picked up a small number of times. The CDR3, as DNA: TGTGCCAGCAGTGATGTTGGGTGGAGTGAGCAGTTCTTC. Its translation: CASSDVGWSEQFF. This rearrangement joins TRBV6-1 to TRBJ2-1; D is unresolved. The CDR3 length is 13 residues. Germline CDR1 is MNHNS and CDR2 is SASEGT. The V end lost 3 bases, the J end lost 9 bases, and 12 bases lay between the germline ends.

This clonotype was picked up many times. This sequence joins TRBV5-1 and TRBJ2-7, with D possibly called TRBD1 or TRBD2 (5 bases each). CDR3 length: 14 residues. Germline loops: CDR1 SGHRS, CDR2 YFSETQ. Trimming cost V 0 bases and J 4 bases, with 11 bases left between them. Written as DNA, the CDR3 is TGCGCCAGCAGCTTGGGGCAGGGAGAGTACGAGCAGTACTTC. Residues: CASSLGQGEYEQYF.

The J gene is TRBJ2-2, the V gene TRBV29-1; 12 bases are shared with TRBD1. V was pared by 5 bases and J by 5 bases, with 3 bases of the junction left unmatched. There are 14 residues in the CDR3. CDR1 and CDR2 (germline): SQVTM, ANQGSEA. CDR3 in amino acids: CSVRDRGRTGELFF. CDR3 DNA: TGCAGCGTTAGGGACAGGGGGCGGACCGGGGAGCTGTTTTTT.

V usage is TRBV7-6 and J usage is TRBJ2-2; D uncertain. From germline, CDR1 is SGHVS and CDR2 FNYEAQ. With 2 bases removed from V and 6 bases from J, the gap between germline ends came to 10 bases. The CDR3 has 14 residues. Here the CDR3 DNA reads TGTGCCAGCAGCTTAAACTCGGCCCCCGGGGAGCTGTTTTTT. Translating gives CASSLNSAPGELFF.

The genes are TRBV7-9 and TRBJ2-3, with a possible D match to TRBD2 (6 bases). CDR1 and CDR2 from the germline V gene are SEHNR and FQNEAQ (reference sequence). Between the trimmed V and J ends, which lost 6 bases and 2 bases, there was a span of 15 bases. CDR3 length equals 15 residues. CDR3 sequence reads: CASRPLAQHTDTQYF. In DNA, the CDR3 is TGTGCCAGCAGACCGCTAGCGCAACACACAGATACGCAGTATTTT.

This clonotype was picked up a small number of times. The genes are TRBV7-9 and TRBJ1-2, with D possibly matching TRBD1 (5 bases). The CDR3 length is 15 residues. From germline, CDR1 is SEHNR and CDR2 FQNEAQ (reference sequence). Deletions cut 3 bases from V and 5 bases from J, with 16 bases between. In nucleotides, the CDR3 is TGTGCCAGCAGCTTTCCTCTACAGGATAGGTATGGCTACACCTTC. Translating it yields CASSFPLQDRYGYTF.